The 8 T cell receptor beta chains below all came from one sample that was sequenced in a study of metastatic and nonmetastatic thyroid tumors. Among the patients, none had received any treatment before thyroid surgery. Using MiXCR, TCRdb re-called clones from the PCR reads. The sample yields some 34,000 clones, about 20% seen once. The specimen was blood. These receptors were obtained from a female donor with papillary thyroid cancer or a benign thyroid nodule (not recorded which). Some clones in this sample may be carry-over from other donors' samples.

Ten or more counts support this clone. The chain has TRBV14 and TRBJ2-7; the match to TRBD1 covers 7 bases. The germline V gene has CDR1 SGHDN and CDR2 FVKESK. This CDR3 contains 15 residues. V dropped 6 bases and J dropped 5; count of bases not matched to a gene: 13. The CDR3: CASSSDREWFDEQYF. Written as DNA, the CDR3 is TGTGCCAGCAGTTCCGACAGGGAGTGGTTTGACGAGCAGTACTTC.

Sample share makes this clone hyperexpanded. This chain links TRBV6-1 with TRBJ1-5; D ambiguous. Germline V gene data show CDR1 as MNHNS and CDR2 as SASEGT. The germline V and J ends were trimmed by 6 bases and 2 bases, with 14 bases remaining between them. The CDR3 length is 15 residues. DNA of the CDR3: TGTGCCAGCAGCCTCGAAGGGTCGGGCAATCAGCCCCAGCATTTT. This encodes CASSLEGSGNQPQHF.

This clone showed up many times. The same CDR3 also results from other DNA sequences found in this sample. The chain joins TRBV18 to TRBJ2-1, with TRBD2 identical over 9 bases. Germline V CDR1 and CDR2: KGHSH, LQKENI. The CDR3 has 16 amino acids. After removal of 3 bases from V and 4 bases from J, the junction contained 7 bases not matched to a gene. CDR3 residues: CASSPTSGVQYNEQFF. The CDR3 DNA follows: TGTGCCAGCTCACCGACTAGCGGAGTCCAATACAATGAGCAGTTCTTC.

The rearrangement uses TRBV3-1 and TRBJ1-1, with D possibly TRBD1 on 6 matching bases. V gave up 4 bases and J gave up 3 bases, with 21 bases separating them. From germline, CDR1 is LGHDT and CDR2 YNNKEL (reference sequence). The CDR3 has 17 residues. This chain's CDR3 is CASSPEVGSPGDTEAFF. DNA of the CDR3: TGTGCCAGCAGCCCGGAGGTTGGGAGCCCAGGGGACACTGAAGCTTTCTTT.

The chain employs TRBV20-1 and TRBJ2-1; 12 nucleotides align to TRBD2. Germline CDR1 reads DFQATT; CDR2 reads SNEGSKA (reference sequence). V lost 6 bases to trimming and J lost 5 bases; unmatched junction nucleotides: 5. The CDR3 totals 14 residues. Here the CDR3 reads CSARLAGDHNEQFF. CDR3 nucleotides: TGCAGTGCCAGACTAGCGGGAGATCACAATGAGCAGTTCTTC.

This clone has ten or more counts. The CDR3 DNA reads as TGCGCCAGCAGCTTGGGTAGGGGGTTTAACTATGGCTACACCTTC. It encodes CASSLGRGFNYGYTF. This chain joins TRBV5-1 and TRBJ1-2; a weak D match, TRBD1 (6 bases). Deletions cut 0 bases from V and 1 base from J, with 10 bases between. The germline V gene has CDR1 SGHRS and CDR2 YFSETQ. The CDR3 spans 15 residues. The whole variable domain, remainder taken from reference TRBV5-1 and TRBJ1-2, is KAGVTQTPRYLIKTRGQQVTLSCSPISGHRSVSWYQQTPGQGLQFLFEYFSETQRNKGNFPGRFSGRQFSNSRSEMNVSTLELGDSALYLCASSLGRGFNYGYTFGSGTRLTVV.

In this sample, this clone turned up many times. The chain employs TRBV5-1 and TRBJ2-3, with D tentatively TRBD1 (6 bases). Trimming removed 2 bases at V and 4 bases at J, with 14 bases between. This CDR3 spans 15 amino acids. Germline loops: CDR1 SGHRS, CDR2 YFSETQ. DNA for the CDR3: TGCGCCAGCAGCTTTCAGGGGCGGAGTTCAGATACGCAGTATTTT. This gives the protein CASSFQGRSSDTQYF.

As for this clone: The junction shows a germline mismatch at one end, possibly a read error. The chain has TRBV6-5 and TRBJ1-2, with unresolved D. CDR1 MNHEY and CDR2 SVGAGI come from the germline V gene. The CDR3 covers 13 residues. The DNA of the CDR3 is TGTGCCAGCACCACCGGGGTTAACTATCGCTACACCTTC. As protein: CASTTGVNYRYTF.